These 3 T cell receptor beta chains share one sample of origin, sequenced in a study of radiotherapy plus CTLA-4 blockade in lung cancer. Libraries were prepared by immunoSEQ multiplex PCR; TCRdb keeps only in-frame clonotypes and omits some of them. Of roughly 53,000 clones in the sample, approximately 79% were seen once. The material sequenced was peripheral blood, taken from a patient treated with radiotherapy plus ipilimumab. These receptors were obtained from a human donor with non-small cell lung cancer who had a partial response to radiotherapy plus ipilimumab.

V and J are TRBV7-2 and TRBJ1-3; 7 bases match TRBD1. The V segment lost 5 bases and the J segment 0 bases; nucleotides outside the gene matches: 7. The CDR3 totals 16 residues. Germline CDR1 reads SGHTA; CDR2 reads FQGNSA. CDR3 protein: CASSLGQVFSGNTIYF. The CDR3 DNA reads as TGTGCCAGCAGCCTCGGACAGGTATTCTCTGGAAACACCATATATTTT.

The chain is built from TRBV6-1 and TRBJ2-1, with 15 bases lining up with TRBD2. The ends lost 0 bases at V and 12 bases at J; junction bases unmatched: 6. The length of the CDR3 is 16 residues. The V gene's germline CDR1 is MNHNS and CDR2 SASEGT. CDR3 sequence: CASSEAGLAGGLGQFF. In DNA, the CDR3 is TGTGCCAGCAGTGAAGCGGGACTAGCGGGGGGCCTTGGGCAGTTCTTC.

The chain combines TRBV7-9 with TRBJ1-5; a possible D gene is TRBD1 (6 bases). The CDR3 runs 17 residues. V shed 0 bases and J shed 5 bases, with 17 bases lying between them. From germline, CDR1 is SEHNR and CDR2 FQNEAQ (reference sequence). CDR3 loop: CASSLASGTRPDQPQHF. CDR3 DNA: TGTGCCAGCAGCTTAGCGTCAGGGACACGGCCCGATCAGCCCCAGCATTTT.